These T cell receptor beta chains were read from a single sample in a study of blood T cell repertoires in COVID-19. Measured with immunoSEQ multiplex PCR; TCRdb has only the in-frame clones, and not every one. This sample has fewer than 350,000 clones, with around 90% found just once. Sample: PBMCs or T cells enriched from blood (not recorded which). These receptor sequences come from a woman aged 25 to 39 who had recovered from COVID-19. CDR3s include the opening cysteine and the closing phenylalanine or tryptophan. Fields, in order: J gene, D gene, V gene, CDR3 DNA, CDR3 protein. A D gene is named only where the DNA matches it firmly.

>TRBJ1-4|TRBD1|TRBV27
TGTGCCAGCAGTTTATCGACAGGGGTTTTAGGGGAAAAACTGTTTTTT
CASSLSTGVLGEKLFF
>TRBJ2-1|TRBD2|TRBV14
TGTGCCAGCAGCCAAGAATTAACTAGCGGGCTTTACAATGAGCAGTTCTTC
CASSQELTSGLYNEQFF
>TRBJ1-6|TRBD1|TRBV7-2
TGTGCCAGCAGCTTAGCCAGGGGGCTTTCACCCCTCCACTTT
CASSLARGLSPLHF
>TRBJ1-2|NA|TRBV7-6
TGTGCCAGCAGCTTAGAACCGCCCTCAGTGCCTAACTATGGCTACACCTTC
CASSLEPPSVPNYGYTF
>TRBJ2-2|NA|TRBV24-1
TGTGCCACCAGTGACCCTCCTTACAGGGTAACAACGAACACCGGGGAGCTGTTTTTT
CATSDPPYRVTTNTGELFF
>TRBJ1-2|NA|TRBV29-1
TGCAGCGTTGAACCGGAGGGCTACACCTTC
CSVEPEGYTF
>TRBJ2-1|NA|TRBV7-3
TGTGCCAGCAGCTTATTTGCGCGGGGCCCTTTAGAGGATGAGCAGTTCTTC
CASSLFARGPLEDEQFF
>TRBJ1-3|NA|TRBV7-6
TGTGCCAGCAGCCGCGGCCCTAGCTCTGGAAACACCATATATTTT
CASSRGPSSGNTIYF
>TRBJ1-6|NA|TRBV5-1
TGCGCCAGCAGCTTGGGGGCACGGACTAGCTCCCCGAATAATTCACCCCTCCACTTT
CASSLGARTSSPNNSPLHF
>TRBJ2-7|TRBD2|TRBV9
TGTGCCAGCAGCGCCACCGGGACTAGCTTCTACGAGCAGTACTTC
CASSATGTSFYEQYF
>TRBJ1-3|NA|TRBV28
TGTGCCAGCAGTTTTCGGGGAGTTGGAAACACCATATATTTT
CASSFRGVGNTIYF
>TRBJ2-7|NA|TRBV29-1
TGCAGCGTTGAGGCCGGGAACTACGAGCAGTACTTC
CSVEAGNYEQYF
>TRBJ1-2|NA|TRBV6-5
TGTGCCAGCAGTTACGGGCAGGGATCAGGCGGCTACACCTTC
CASSYGQGSGGYTF